The next 30 T cell receptor beta chains were all read from a single sample in a study of T cells in Graves' hyperthyroidism and ophthalmopathy. Amplification yielded TCR beta CDR3 regions, with RNA transcripts as the source. The TCR CDR3 was amplified in a first-round RT-PCR using the HTBI primer set. TCRdb redid the calling of the multiplex PCR reads with MiXCR, one entry per CDR3 protein. The sample lists 300,000 to 450,000 distinct CDR3 sequences; around a sixth were seen once. The sample comprised blood. The receptors shown here come from a woman under 30 with Graves' hyperthyroidism that later progressed to Graves' ophthalmopathy.

This clonotype has just a few counts. J is TRBJ2-3 and V is TRBV20-1; D gene ambiguous. The CDR3 is 12 amino acids. V gave up 0 bases and J gave up 6 bases, with 7 bases separating them. CDR1 is DFQATT, CDR2 SNEGSKA, per germline (reference sequence). CDR3 DNA sequence: TGCAGTGCTAGAGATTCCCGGGATACGCAGTATTTT. It codes for CSARDSRDTQYF.

The gene calls are TRBV20-1 and TRBJ2-1, with TRBD2 identical over 10 bases. Trimming at V came to 5 bases and at J to 10 bases, leaving 5 bases not matched to a gene. The CDR3 sequence is 12 residues long. CDR1 is DFQATT and CDR2 is SNEGSKA in the germline V gene (reference sequence). The chain's CDR3 is CSALGLAAEQFF. The CDR3, as DNA: TGCAGTGCTCTCGGACTAGCGGCCGAGCAGTTCTTC.

This clonotype has a handful of counts. This chain uses TRBV30 with TRBJ2-1; the D gene is possibly TRBD2 (6 bases). The ends were cut back, 4 bases at V and 4 bases at J, with 11 bases in the middle. From germline, CDR1 is GTSNPN and CDR2 SVGIG (reference sequence). The CDR3 loop spans 13 amino acids. CDR3: CAWTGGLYNEQFF. As DNA, the CDR3 is TGTGCCTGGACCGGAGGGTTGTACAATGAGCAGTTCTTC.

This clonotype has a count of ten or more. The rearrangement links TRBV5-1 to TRBJ1-1; 8 bases fit TRBD1. V dropped 1 base and J dropped 8; count of bases not matched to a gene: 10. This CDR3 is built from 15 residues. CDR1 and CDR2 from the germline V gene are SGHRS and YFSETQ. The DNA for the CDR3 is TGCGCCAGCAGCTTGAGGACCGGGTGGGACAGGGAAGCTTTCTTT. Translation: CASSLRTGWDREAFF.

This clonotype was counted at least ten times. V and J are TRBV11-2 and TRBJ1-1, with 8 bases aligning to TRBD1. Germline V CDR1 and CDR2: SGHAT, FQNNGV. This CDR3 is built from 12 residues. The trim removed 6 bases at V and 5 bases at J, leaving 2 bases unmatched. CDR3: CASSHRGTEAFF. The CDR3 nucleotides are TGTGCCAGCAGTCACAGGGGGACTGAAGCTTTCTTT.

This clonotype was found many times. This chain connects TRBV20-1 to TRBJ2-4; D is possibly TRBD1 (7 bases). This CDR3 contains 19 residues. V lost 2 bases to trimming and J lost 15 bases, with 38 bases between them. Germline CDR1 reads DFQATT; CDR2 reads SNEGSKA (reference sequence). The CDR3 region has the DNA TGCAGTGCTAGACCCGGTGCGGGACGGCAGCGAGGGACGACAGGGAAAGCGTACTTC. Translating gives CSARPGAGRQRGTTGKAYF.

This clonotype was recorded at least ten times. The chain combines TRBV10-3 with TRBJ2-7; 10 bases line up with TRBD2. CDR3 length: 15 residues. Germline loops: CDR1 ENHRY, CDR2 SYGVKD. V lost 2 bases and J lost 6; bases outside the gene matches: 7. The CDR3 reads CAISEEAGGPLEQYF. CDR3 coding DNA: TGTGCCATCAGTGAGGAAGCGGGAGGGCCTCTCGAGCAGTACTTC.

In this sample, this clonotype turned up a few times. A much more abundant neighbour one base away suggests this may be a read error. The chain carries TRBV11-2 and TRBJ1-1, with D uncertain. Germline V gene sequence: CDR1 SGHAT, CDR2 FQNNGV. The CDR3 length is 14 residues. The V end was cut by 2 bases, the J end by 0 bases, with 7 bases between. The CDR3 DNA reads as TGTGCCAGCAGCTTAAACAGAGTGAACACTGAAGCTTTCTTT. It is translated as CASSLNRVNTEAFF.

This clonotype showed up many times. V gene TRBV24-1 combines with J gene TRBJ1-5; no definite D call. CDR1 is KGHDR and CDR2 is SFDVKD in the germline V gene. This CDR3 contains 12 residues. V lost 6 bases and J lost 6, with 8 bases in between. The CDR3: CATSRSCQPQHF. The CDR3 DNA sequence: TGTGCCACCAGTAGGAGTTGTCAGCCCCAGCATTTT.

The V gene is TRBV19, the J gene TRBJ1-1, with D unclear. The ends were cut back, 5 bases at V and 0 bases at J, with 19 bases in the middle. The CDR3 is 17 residues long. The germline V gene encodes CDR1 LNHDA and CDR2 SQIVND (reference sequence). Here the CDR3 reads CASSPRIGSRMNTEAFF. As DNA, the CDR3 is TGTGCCAGTAGTCCCCGAATAGGGAGCCGGATGAACACTGAAGCTTTCTTT. Using reference TRBV19 and TRBJ1-1 for the parts outside the CDR3, the full variable domain is DGGITQSPKYLFRKEGQNVTLSCEQNLNHDAMYWYRQDPGQGLRLIYYSQIVNDFQKGDIAEGYSVSREKKESFPLTVTSAQKNPTAFYLCASSPRIGSRMNTEAFFGQGTRLTVV.

This clonotype has only a few counts. The chain employs TRBV20-1 and TRBJ2-7; maybe TRBD2 (5 bases). Germline CDR1 is DFQATT and CDR2 is SNEGSKA (reference sequence). V was cut by 1 base and J by 4 bases, with 20 bases left in between. The CDR3 extends over 16 amino acids. CDR3 sequence (DNA): TGCAGTGCTAGAGTCTATCCTAGCCAGTATCCGTACGAGCAGTACTTC. As protein: CSARVYPSQYPYEQYF.

Ten or more counts support this clonotype. This chain connects TRBV27 to TRBJ1-2; tentatively, D is TRBD1 (5 bases). The CDR3 spans 15 residues. The V and J ends lost 7 bases and 4 bases respectively, with 19 bases between them. Germline V gives CDR1 MNHEY, CDR2 SMNVEV (reference sequence). This CDR3 reads CASTARGGSAYGYTF. In nucleotides, the CDR3 is TGTGCCAGCACCGCTAGGGGAGGATCCGCCTATGGCTACACCTTC.

Ten or more counts support this clonotype. This rearrangement joins TRBV11-2 to TRBJ2-4; D remains ambiguous. The CDR3 is 17 residues long. The germline gives CDR1 SGHAT, CDR2 FQNNGV. V was cut by 5 bases and J by 0 bases, with 17 bases left in between. CDR3 loop: CASSHVRAPLAKNIQYF. The CDR3 nucleotides read TGTGCCAGCAGCCACGTCCGGGCACCCTTAGCCAAAAACATTCAGTACTTC.

This clonotype was seen many times. The chain has TRBV11-2 and TRBJ2-1; TRBD2 aligns across 14 bases. The CDR3 has 17 amino acids. The germline CDR1 and CDR2 sequences are SGHAT and FQNNGV. J lost 2 bases, V lost 4 bases, and 4 bases had no gene match. CDR3 sequence: CASSWGTSGSPYNEQFF. CDR3 DNA: TGTGCCAGCAGCTGGGGGACTAGCGGGAGTCCCTACAATGAGCAGTTCTTC.

This chain connects TRBV5-1 to TRBJ2-5, with 8 positions matching TRBD1. With 2 bases clipped from V and 5 bases from J, the junction kept 8 bases outside the gene matches. The germline gives CDR1 SGHRS, CDR2 YFSETQ. The CDR3 is 15 amino acids. The CDR3 here is CASSFETGEPETQYF. The CDR3 coding sequence is TGCGCCAGCAGCTTTGAGACAGGGGAACCGGAGACCCAGTACTTC. Full variable domain (missing parts from reference TRBV5-1 and TRBJ2-5): KAGVTQTPRYLIKTRGQQVTLSCSPISGHRSVSWYQQTPGQGLQFLFEYFSETQRNKGNFPGRFSGRQFSNSRSEMNVSTLELGDSALYLCASSFETGEPETQYFGPGTRLLVL.

The V call is TRBV4-1, the J call TRBJ2-1; D perhaps matches TRBD2 (6 bases). The V gene lost 1 base and the J gene lost 15 bases, with 13 bases spanning the gap. Germline values: CDR1 MGHRA, CDR2 YSYEKL. This CDR3 spans 12 amino acids. This chain's CDR3 is CASSQGRDRLFF. DNA of the CDR3: TGCGCCAGCAGCCAAGGGAGGGATAGGCTGTTCTTC.

The genes are TRBV5-8 and TRBJ2-7; TRBD2 matches at 12 bases. Trimming took 6 bases from V and 0 from J; bases not matched to a gene: 4. This CDR3 has 15 amino acids. The germline gives CDR1 SGHTS, CDR2 YDEGEE. CDR3 sequence (DNA): TGTGCCAGCATGGTGACTAGCGGGAGCTCCTACGAGCAGTACTTC. As protein: CASMVTSGSSYEQYF.

This chain uses TRBV6-2 or TRBV6-3 with TRBJ2-5, with TRBD2 identical over 8 bases. The CDR3 spans 16 residues. Trimming took 0 bases from V and 4 from J; bases not matched to a gene: 7. Germline lookup yields CDR1 MNHEY and CDR2 SVGEGT. CDR3 coding DNA: TGTGCCAGCAGTTACTCCGGACTAGCTGGGGGAGAGACCCAGTACTTC. Translating it yields CASSYSGLAGGETQYF.

This clonotype was seen only a few times. J is TRBJ2-3 and V is TRBV6-2 or TRBV6-3, with 11 bases aligning to TRBD1. Germline trimming cut 8 bases from V and 0 bases from J; bases unmatched to any gene: 4. Germline lookup yields CDR1 MNHEY and CDR2 SVGEGT. CDR3 length: 15 residues. CDR3 in amino acids: CASGQGASSTDTQYF. The CDR3 DNA reads as TGTGCCAGCGGACAGGGGGCTTCTAGCACAGATACGCAGTATTTT.

The gene calls are TRBV11-2 and TRBJ2-7; TRBD2 might be the D (6 bases). CDR3 length: 20 amino acids. From germline, CDR1 is SGHAT and CDR2 FQNNGV. Trimming stripped 3 bases from V and 3 bases from J, with 30 bases between. Here the CDR3 reads CASSFFALPRGTFRIYEQYF. For the CDR3, the DNA is TGTGCCAGCAGCTTCTTCGCTCTCCCGAGAGGGACTTTCCGTATCTACGAGCAGTACTTC. The whole variable domain, remainder taken from reference TRBV11-2 and TRBJ2-7, is EAGVAQSPRYKIIEKRQSVAFWCNPISGHATLYWYQQILGQGPKLLIQFQNNGVVDDSQLPKDRFSAERLKGVDSTLKIQPAKLEDSAVYLCASSFFALPRGTFRIYEQYFGPGTRLTVT.

Worth noting for this clonotype: A much larger clonotype is one base distant, so this may be a read error. V usage is TRBV5-1 and J usage is TRBJ2-1, with 10 bases identical to TRBD2. CDR3 size: 14 residues. Germline lookup yields CDR1 SGHRS and CDR2 YFSETQ. The CDR3 bases are TGCGCCAGCAGCTTGGCCCTAGCGGGAGTTGAGCAGCTCTTC. Amino acid sequence: CASSLALAGVEQLF.

This clonotype occurred a few times. The rearrangement uses TRBV28 and TRBJ1-6; D possibly corresponds to TRBD1 (5 bases). The CDR3 contains 16 residues. From germline, CDR1 is MDHEN and CDR2 SYDVKM. Trimming took off 4 bases at V and 10 bases at J, with 20 bases between the two ends. Written as DNA, the CDR3 is TGTGCCAGCAGTTCACTCCGGGACGGAGTGAAATCACCCCTCCACTTT. This translates into CASSSLRDGVKSPLHF.

The J gene is TRBJ2-3, the V gene TRBV6-1; possibly TRBD1 for D (5 bases). Germline loops: CDR1 MNHNS, CDR2 SASEGT. The CDR3 totals 14 residues. Trimming cost V 6 bases and J 2 bases, with 12 bases left between them. CDR3 DNA sequence: TGTGCCAGCAGAGGGGCAGGGTTCACAGATACGCAGTATTTT. Translating gives CASRGAGFTDTQYF.

This clonotype has only a few counts. V usage is TRBV2 and J usage is TRBJ1-6; D is unclear. The V gene's germline CDR1 is SNHLY and CDR2 FYNNEI. The V and J ends lost 4 bases and 6 bases respectively, with 19 bases between them. This CDR3 has 17 amino acids. The CDR3, as DNA: TGTGCCAGCAGTGGCTCAAGCTCTCGGATGGGTAATTCACCCCTCCACTTT. Translated: CASSGSSSRMGNSPLHF.

This clonotype was counted ten times or more. The chain joins TRBV20-1 to TRBJ1-2; TRBD1 aligns across 9 bases. V lost 2 bases to trimming and J lost 10 bases; unmatched junction nucleotides: 5. CDR1 is DFQATT, CDR2 SNEGSKA, per germline (reference sequence). The CDR3 totals 12 residues. The CDR3 loop is CSARLRDRDYTF. CDR3 coding DNA: TGCAGTGCTAGACTCCGGGACAGGGACTACACCTTC.

The V call is TRBV4-3, the J call TRBJ2-1; 7 bases map to TRBD2. This CDR3 region has 14 residues. The V segment lost 4 bases and the J segment 9 bases; nucleotides outside the gene matches: 9. Per germline, CDR1 LGHNA and CDR2 YSLEER. CDR3 nucleotide sequence: TGCGCCAGCAGCCGCCCGGGGTGGGAGGGTGAGCAGTTCTTC. This translates into CASSRPGWEGEQFF.

Written as DNA, the CDR3 is TGTGCCAGCAGCTCAGACAGGGTACTAGCGGCCAATGAGCAGTTCTTC. This sequence encodes CASSSDRVLAANEQFF. The chain has TRBV7-8 and TRBJ2-1; weak D call: TRBD2 (8 bases). Trimming shortened V by 4 bases and J by 6 bases, and 19 bases separated the two germline ends. The CDR3 extends over 16 amino acids. Germline CDR1 is SGHVS and CDR2 is FQNEAQ.

Comments on this clonotype: An end of the junction does not agree with germline; a read error may underlie this. The chain employs TRBV28 and TRBJ1-5; TRBD1 agrees at 8 bases. This CDR3 comprises 15 residues. Germline CDR1 and CDR2: MDHEN and SYDVKM. This chain's CDR3 is CASKSRYRGGQPRHF. The DNA of the CDR3 is TGTGCCAGCAAATCTAGGTACAGGGGGGGACAGCCCCGGCATTTT.

This clonotype was counted many times. The V call is TRBV6-4, the J call TRBJ2-2; 7 bases are a match to TRBD1. The trim removed 3 bases at V and 3 bases at J, leaving 4 bases unmatched. Germline lookup yields CDR1 MRHNA and CDR2 SNTAGT. The CDR3 covers 15 residues. The CDR3 sequence: CASSERQGDTGELFF. The CDR3 nucleotides are TGTGCCAGCAGTGAGAGGCAGGGGGACACCGGGGAGCTGTTTTTT.

This clonotype occurred a few times. The chain employs TRBV10-3 and TRBJ2-4, with TRBD1 identical over 8 bases. This CDR3 is built from 14 residues. Germline trimming cut 8 bases from V and 4 bases from J; bases unmatched to any gene: 7. CDR1 is ENHRY, CDR2 SYGVKD, per germline. The CDR3 loop is CAIYTGTGKNIQYF. In DNA form, the CDR3 reads TGTGCCATCTATACCGGGACAGGAAAAAACATTCAGTACTTC.